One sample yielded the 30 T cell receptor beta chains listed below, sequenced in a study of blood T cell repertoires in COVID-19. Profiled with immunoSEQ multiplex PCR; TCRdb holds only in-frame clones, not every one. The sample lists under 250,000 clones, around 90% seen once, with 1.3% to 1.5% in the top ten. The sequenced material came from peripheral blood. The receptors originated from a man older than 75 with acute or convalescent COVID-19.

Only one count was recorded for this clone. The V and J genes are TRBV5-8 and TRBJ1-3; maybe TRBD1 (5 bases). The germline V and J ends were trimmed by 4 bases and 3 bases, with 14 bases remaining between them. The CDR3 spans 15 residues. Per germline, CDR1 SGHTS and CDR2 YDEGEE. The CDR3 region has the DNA TGTGCCAGCAGCCCGGAGCGGGGGGGTGGAAACACCATATATTTT. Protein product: CASSPERGGGNTIYF.

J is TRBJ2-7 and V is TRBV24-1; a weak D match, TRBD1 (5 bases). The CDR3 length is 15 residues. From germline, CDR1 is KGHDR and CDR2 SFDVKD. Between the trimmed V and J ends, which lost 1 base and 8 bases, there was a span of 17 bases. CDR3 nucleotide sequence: TGTGCCACCAGTGATTTAGGGGATCCTCCTATAAAGCAGTACTTC. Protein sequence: CATSDLGDPPIKQYF.

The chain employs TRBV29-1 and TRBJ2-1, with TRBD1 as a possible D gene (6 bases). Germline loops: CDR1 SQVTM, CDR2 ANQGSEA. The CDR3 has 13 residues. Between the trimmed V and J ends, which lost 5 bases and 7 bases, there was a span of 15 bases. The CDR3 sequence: CSVRTALFNEQFF. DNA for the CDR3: TGCAGCGTTAGGACAGCCCTTTTTAATGAGCAGTTCTTC.

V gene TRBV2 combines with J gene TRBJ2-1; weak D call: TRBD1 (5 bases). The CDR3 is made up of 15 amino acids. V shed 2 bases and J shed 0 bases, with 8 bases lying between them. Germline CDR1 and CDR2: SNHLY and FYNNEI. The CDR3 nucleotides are TGTGCCAGCAGTGAAAGGGGCTACTCCTACAATGAGCAGTTCTTC. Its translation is CASSERGYSYNEQFF.

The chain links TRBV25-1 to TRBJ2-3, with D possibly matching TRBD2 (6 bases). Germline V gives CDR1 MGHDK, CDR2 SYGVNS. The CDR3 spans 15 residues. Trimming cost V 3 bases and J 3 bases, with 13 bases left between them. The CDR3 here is CASSDSGLMTDTQYF. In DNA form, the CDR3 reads TGTGCCAGCAGTGACTCGGGACTGATGACAGATACGCAGTATTTT.

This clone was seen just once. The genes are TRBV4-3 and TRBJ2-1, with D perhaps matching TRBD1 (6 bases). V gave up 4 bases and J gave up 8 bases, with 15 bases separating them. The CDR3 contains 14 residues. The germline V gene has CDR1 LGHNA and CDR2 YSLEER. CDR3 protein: CASSLQGRGDEQFF. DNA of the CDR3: TGCGCCAGCAGCCTTCAGGGCAGGGGAGATGAGCAGTTCTTC.

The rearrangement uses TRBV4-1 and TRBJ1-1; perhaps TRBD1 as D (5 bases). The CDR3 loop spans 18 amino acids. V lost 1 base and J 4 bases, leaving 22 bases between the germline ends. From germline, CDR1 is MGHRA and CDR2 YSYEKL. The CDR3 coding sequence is TGCGCCAGCAGCCAAGCGTTTGGGGGGTCCGCGACGGCCACTGAAGCTTTCTTT. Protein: CASSQAFGGSATATEAFF.

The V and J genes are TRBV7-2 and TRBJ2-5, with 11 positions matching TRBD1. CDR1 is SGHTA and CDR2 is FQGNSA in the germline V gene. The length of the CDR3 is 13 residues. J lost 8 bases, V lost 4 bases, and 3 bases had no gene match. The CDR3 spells CASSSDRGLTQYF. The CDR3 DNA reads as TGTGCCAGCAGCTCGGACAGGGGGCTTACCCAGTACTTC.

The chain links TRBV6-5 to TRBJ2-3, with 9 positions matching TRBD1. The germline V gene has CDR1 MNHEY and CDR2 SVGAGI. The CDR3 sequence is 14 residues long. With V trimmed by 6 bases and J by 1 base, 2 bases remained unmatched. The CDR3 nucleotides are TGTGCCAGCAGCCGGGACAGGGGCACAGATACGCAGTATTTT. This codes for CASSRDRGTDTQYF.

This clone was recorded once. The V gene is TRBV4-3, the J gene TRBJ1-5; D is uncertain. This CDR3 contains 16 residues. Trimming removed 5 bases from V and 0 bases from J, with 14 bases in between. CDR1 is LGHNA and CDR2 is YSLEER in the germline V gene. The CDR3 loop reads CASSCLVADSNQPQHF. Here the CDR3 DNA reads TGCGCCAGCAGCTGTCTGGTGGCCGATAGCAATCAGCCCCAGCATTTT.

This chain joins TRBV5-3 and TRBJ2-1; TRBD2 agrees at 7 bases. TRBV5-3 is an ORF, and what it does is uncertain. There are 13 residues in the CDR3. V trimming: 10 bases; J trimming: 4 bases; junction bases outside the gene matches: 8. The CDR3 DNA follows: TGTGCCCTTCGGCTAGCGGTTTACAATGAGCAGTTCTTC. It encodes CALRLAVYNEQFF.

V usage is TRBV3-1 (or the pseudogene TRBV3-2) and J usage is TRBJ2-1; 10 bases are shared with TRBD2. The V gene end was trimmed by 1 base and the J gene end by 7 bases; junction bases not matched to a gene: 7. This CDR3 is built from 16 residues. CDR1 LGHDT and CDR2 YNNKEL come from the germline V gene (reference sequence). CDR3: CASSQVYLAGANEQFF. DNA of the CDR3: TGTGCCAGCAGCCAAGTTTATCTAGCGGGGGCTAATGAGCAGTTCTTC.

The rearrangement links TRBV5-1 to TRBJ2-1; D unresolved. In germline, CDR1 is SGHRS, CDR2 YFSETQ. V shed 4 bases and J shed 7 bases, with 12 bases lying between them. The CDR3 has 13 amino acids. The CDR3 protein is CASSLTPANEQFF. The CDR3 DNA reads TGCGCCAGCAGCCTCACCCCCGCGAATGAGCAGTTCTTC.

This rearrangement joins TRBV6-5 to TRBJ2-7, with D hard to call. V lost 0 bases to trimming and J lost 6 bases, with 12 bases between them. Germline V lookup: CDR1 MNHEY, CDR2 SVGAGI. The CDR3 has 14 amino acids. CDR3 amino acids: CASSYSSPTAEQYF. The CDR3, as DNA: TGTGCCAGCAGTTACTCGAGTCCTACCGCCGAGCAGTACTTC.

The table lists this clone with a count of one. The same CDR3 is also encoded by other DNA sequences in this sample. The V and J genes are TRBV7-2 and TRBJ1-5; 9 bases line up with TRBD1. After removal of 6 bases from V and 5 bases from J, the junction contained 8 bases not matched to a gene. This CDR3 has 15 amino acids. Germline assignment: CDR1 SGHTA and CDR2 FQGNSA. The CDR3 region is CASSPRTGGDQPQHF. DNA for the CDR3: TGTGCCAGCAGTCCCCGTACAGGGGGCGATCAGCCCCAGCATTTT.

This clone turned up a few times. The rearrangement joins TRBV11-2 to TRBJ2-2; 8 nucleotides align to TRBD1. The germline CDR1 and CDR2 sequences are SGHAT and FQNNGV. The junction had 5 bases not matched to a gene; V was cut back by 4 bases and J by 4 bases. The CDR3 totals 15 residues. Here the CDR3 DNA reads TGTGCCAGCAGCTCTGGACAGGGACTCACCGGGGAGCTGTTTTTT. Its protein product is CASSSGQGLTGELFF.

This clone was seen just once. CDR3 sequence: CASSGVFRDTQYF. DNA for the CDR3: TGTGCCAGTAGCGGGGTCTTTCGCGATACGCAGTATTTT. The V and J genes are TRBV19 and TRBJ2-3, with D possibly being TRBD2 (5 bases). There are 13 residues in the CDR3. Germline loops: CDR1 LNHDA, CDR2 SQIVND (reference sequence). Trimming left V 6 bases short and J 6 bases short, with 13 bases between.

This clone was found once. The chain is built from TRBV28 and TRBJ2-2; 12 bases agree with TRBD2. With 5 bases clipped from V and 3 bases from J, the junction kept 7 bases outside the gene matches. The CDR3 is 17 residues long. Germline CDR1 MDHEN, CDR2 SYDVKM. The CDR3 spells CASSPAGLAGYTGELFF. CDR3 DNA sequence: TGTGCCAGCAGTCCTGCGGGACTAGCGGGCTACACCGGGGAGCTGTTTTTT.

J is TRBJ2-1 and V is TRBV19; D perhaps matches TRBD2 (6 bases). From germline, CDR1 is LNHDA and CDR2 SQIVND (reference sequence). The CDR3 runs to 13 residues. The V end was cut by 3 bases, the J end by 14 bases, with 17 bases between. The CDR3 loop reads CASSISSEGLEFF. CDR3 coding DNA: TGTGCCAGTAGTATTTCGTCCGAGGGACTGGAGTTCTTC. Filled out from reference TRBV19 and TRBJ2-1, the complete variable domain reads DGGITQSPKYLFRKEGQNVTLSCEQNLNHDAMYWYRQDPGQGLRLIYYSQIVNDFQKGDIAEGYSVSREKKESFPLTVTSAQKNPTAFYLCASSISSEGLEFFGPGTRLTVL.

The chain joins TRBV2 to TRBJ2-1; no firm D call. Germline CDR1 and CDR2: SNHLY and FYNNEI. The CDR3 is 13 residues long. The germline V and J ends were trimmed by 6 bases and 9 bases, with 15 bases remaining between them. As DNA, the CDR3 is TGTGCCAGCAGCCCCGAAATGAACATTGAGCAGTTCTTC. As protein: CASSPEMNIEQFF.

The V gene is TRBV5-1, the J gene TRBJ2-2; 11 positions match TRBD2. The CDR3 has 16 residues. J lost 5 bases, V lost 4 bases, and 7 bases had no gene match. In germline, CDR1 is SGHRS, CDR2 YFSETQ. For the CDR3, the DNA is TGCGCCAGCAGCACTCTAGCGGGGGGACAAACCGGGGAGCTGTTTTTT. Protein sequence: CASSTLAGGQTGELFF.

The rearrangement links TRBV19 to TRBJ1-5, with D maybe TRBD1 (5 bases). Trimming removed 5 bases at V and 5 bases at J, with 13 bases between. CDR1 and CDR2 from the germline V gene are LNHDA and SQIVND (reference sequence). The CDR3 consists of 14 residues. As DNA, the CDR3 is TGTGCCAGTAGTGCCAGGGATTTCGATCAGCCCCAGCATTTT. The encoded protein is CASSARDFDQPQHF. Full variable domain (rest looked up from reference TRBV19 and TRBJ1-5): DGGITQSPKYLFRKEGQNVTLSCEQNLNHDAMYWYRQDPGQGLRLIYYSQIVNDFQKGDIAEGYSVSREKKESFPLTVTSAQKNPTAFYLCASSARDFDQPQHFGDGTRLSIL.

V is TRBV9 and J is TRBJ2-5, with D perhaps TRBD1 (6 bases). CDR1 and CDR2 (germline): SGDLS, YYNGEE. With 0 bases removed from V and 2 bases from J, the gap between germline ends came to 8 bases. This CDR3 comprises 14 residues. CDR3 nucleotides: TGTGCCAGCAGCGTAGGGACAGTTCAAGAGACCCAGTACTTC. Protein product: CASSVGTVQETQYF.

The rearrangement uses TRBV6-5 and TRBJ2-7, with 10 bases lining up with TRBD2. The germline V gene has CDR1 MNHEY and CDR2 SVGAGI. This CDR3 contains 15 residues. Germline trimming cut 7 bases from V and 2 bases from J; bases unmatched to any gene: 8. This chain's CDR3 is CASIDRTSGTYEQYF. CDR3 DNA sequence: TGTGCCAGCATCGACCGGACTAGCGGAACCTACGAGCAGTACTTC.

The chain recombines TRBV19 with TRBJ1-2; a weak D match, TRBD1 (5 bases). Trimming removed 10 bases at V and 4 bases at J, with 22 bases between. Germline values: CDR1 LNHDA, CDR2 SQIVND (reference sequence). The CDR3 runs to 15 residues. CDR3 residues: CATNRFSGRPYGYTF. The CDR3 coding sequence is TGTGCCACCAACCGTTTTTCAGGGCGCCCCTATGGCTACACCTTC.

The CDR3 protein is CATRLPGFEQYF. In nucleotides, the CDR3 is TGTGCCACCCGGCTCCCGGGATTTGAGCAGTACTTC. The rearrangement uses TRBV28 and TRBJ2-7; weak D call: TRBD2 (5 bases). This CDR3 comprises 12 residues. Germline CDR1 is MDHEN and CDR2 is SYDVKM. V shed 10 bases and J shed 7 bases, with 17 bases lying between them.

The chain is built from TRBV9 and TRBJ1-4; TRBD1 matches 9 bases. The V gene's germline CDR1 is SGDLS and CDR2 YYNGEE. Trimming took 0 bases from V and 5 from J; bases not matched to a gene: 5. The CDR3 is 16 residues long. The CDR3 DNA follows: TGTGCCAGCAGCGTAGCCCCGACAGGGGGGAATGAAAAACTGTTTTTT. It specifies CASSVAPTGGNEKLFF.

The CDR3 reads CASSSTGAYEQYF. CDR3 sequence (DNA): TGTGCCAGCAGCTCGACAGGCGCCTACGAGCAGTACTTC. The chain is built from TRBV7-2 and TRBJ2-7; possibly TRBD1 for D (6 bases). The CDR3 runs 13 residues. Germline loops: CDR1 SGHTA, CDR2 FQGNSA. The V end lost 4 bases, the J end lost 2 bases, and 9 bases lay between the germline ends.

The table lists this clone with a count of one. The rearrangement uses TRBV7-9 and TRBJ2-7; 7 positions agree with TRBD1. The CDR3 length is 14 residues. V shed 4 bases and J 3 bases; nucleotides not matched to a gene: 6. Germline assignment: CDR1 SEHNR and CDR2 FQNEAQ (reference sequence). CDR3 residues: CASSSGTENYEQYF. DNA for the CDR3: TGTGCCAGCAGCTCCGGGACAGAGAACTACGAGCAGTACTTC.

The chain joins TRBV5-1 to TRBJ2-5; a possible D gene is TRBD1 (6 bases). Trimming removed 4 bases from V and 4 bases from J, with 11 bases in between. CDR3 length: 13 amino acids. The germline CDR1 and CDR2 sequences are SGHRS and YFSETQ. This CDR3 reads CASSAQGSETQYF. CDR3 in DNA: TGCGCCAGCAGCGCACAGGGATCAGAGACCCAGTACTTC.